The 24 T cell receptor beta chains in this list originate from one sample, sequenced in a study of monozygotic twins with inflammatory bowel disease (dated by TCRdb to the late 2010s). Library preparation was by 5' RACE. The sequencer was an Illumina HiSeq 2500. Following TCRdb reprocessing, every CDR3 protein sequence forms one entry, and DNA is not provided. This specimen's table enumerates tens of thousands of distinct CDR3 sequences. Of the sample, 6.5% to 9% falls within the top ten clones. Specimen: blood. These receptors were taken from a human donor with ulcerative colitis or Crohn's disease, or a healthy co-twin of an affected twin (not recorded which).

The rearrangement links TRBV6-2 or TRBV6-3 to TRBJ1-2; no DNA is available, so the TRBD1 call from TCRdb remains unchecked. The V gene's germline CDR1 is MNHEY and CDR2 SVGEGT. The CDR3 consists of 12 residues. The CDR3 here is CASSRQDYGYTF.

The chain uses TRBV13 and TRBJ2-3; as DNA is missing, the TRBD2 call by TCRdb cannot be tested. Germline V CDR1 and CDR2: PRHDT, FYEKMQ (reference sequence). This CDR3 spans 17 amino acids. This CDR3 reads CASSPPGGLGVTDTQYF.

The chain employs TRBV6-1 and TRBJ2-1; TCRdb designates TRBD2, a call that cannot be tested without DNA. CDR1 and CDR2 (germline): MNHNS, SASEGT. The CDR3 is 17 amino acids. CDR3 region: CASSRTSGAYSYNEQFF.

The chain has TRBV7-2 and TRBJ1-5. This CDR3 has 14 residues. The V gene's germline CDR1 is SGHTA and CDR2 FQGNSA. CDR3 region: CASTLPGGNQPQHF.

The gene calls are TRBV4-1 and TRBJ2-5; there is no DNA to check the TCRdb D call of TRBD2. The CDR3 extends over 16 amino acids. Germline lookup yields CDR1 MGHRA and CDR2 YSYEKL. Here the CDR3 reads CASSQGVAGVQETQYF.

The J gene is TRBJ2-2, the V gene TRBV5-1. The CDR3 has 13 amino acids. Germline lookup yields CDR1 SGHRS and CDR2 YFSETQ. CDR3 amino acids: CASSLAATGELFF.

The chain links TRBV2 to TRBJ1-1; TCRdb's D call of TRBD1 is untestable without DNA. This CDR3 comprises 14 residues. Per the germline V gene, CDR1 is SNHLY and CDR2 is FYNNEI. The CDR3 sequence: CASSEVTGSTEAFF.

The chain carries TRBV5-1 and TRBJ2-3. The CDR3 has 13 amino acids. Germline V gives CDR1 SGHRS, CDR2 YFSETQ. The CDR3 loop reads CASSRGGPDTQYF.

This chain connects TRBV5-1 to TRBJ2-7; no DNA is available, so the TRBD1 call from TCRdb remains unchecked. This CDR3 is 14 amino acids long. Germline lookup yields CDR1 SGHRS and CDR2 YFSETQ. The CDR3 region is CASSARGSSYEQYF.

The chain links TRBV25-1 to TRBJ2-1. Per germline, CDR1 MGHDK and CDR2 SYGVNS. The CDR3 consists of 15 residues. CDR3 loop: CASTPDSTAYNEQFF.

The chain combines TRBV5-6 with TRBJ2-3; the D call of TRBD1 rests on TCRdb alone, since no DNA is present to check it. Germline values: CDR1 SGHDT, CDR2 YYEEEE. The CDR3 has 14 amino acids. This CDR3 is CASSWDDRADTQYF.

This chain's CDR3 is CASSYDSITDTQYF. The V call is TRBV7-2, the J call TRBJ2-3. Per the germline V gene, CDR1 is SGHTA and CDR2 is FQGNSA. This CDR3 region has 14 residues. The full variable domain, rest sourced from reference TRBV7-2 and TRBJ2-3, is GAGVSQSPSNKVTEKGKDVELRCDPISGHTALYWYRQSLGQGLEFLIYFQGNSAPDKSGLPSDRFSAERTGGSVSTLTIQRTQQEDSAVYLCASSYDSITDTQYFGPGTRLTVL.

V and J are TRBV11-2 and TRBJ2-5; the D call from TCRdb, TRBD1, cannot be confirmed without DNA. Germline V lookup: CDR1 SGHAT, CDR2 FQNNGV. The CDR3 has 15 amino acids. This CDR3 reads CASSPGWDTQETQYF.

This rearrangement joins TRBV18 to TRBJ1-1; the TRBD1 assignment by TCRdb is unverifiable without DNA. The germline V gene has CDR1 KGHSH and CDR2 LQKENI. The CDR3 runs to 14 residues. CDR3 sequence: CASSPNRASTEAFF.

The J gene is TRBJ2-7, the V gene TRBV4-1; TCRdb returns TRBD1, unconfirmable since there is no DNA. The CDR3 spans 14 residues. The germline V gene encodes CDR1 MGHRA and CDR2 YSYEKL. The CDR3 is CASSHTTGVYEQYF.

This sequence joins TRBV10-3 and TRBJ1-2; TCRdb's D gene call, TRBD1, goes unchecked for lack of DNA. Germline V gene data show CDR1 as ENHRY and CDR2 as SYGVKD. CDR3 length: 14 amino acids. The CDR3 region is CAIRPRSAAYGYTF.

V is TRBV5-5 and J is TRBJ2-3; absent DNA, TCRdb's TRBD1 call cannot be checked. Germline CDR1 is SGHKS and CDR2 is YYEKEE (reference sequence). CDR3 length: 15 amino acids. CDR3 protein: CASSPGQTTESTQYF.

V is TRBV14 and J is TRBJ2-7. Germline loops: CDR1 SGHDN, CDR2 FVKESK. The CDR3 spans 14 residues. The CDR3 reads CASSREGGVYEQYF. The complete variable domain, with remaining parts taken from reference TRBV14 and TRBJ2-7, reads EAGVTQFPSHSVIEKGQTVTLRCDPISGHDNLYWYRRVMGKEIKFLLHFVKESKQDESGMPNNRFLAERTGGTYSTLKVQPAELEDSGVYFCASSREGGVYEQYFGPGTRLTVT.

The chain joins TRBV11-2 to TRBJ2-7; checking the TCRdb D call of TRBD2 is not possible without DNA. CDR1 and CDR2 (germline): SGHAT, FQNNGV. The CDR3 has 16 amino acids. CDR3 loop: CASSLGFGGASYEQYF. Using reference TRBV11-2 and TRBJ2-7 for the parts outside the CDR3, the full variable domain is EAGVAQSPRYKIIEKRQSVAFWCNPISGHATLYWYQQILGQGPKLLIQFQNNGVVDDSQLPKDRFSAERLKGVDSTLKIQPAKLEDSAVYLCASSLGFGGASYEQYFGPGTRLTVT.

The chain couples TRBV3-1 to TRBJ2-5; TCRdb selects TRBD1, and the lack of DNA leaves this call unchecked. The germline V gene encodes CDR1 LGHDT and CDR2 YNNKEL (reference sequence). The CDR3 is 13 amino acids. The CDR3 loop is CASSQVGTETQYF.

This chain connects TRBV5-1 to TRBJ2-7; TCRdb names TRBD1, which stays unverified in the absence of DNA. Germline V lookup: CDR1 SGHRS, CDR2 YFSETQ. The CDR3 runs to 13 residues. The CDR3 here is CASSLIGGPEQYF.

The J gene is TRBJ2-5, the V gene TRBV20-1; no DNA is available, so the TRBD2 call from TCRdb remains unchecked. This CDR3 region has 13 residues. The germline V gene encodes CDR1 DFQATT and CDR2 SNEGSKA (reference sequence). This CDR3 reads CSARLAGKETQYF.

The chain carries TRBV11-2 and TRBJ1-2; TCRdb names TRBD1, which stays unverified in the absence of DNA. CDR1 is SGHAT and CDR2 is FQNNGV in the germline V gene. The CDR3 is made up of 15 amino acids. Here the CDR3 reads CASSSLDRVDHGYTF. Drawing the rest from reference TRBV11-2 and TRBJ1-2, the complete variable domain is EAGVAQSPRYKIIEKRQSVAFWCNPISGHATLYWYQQILGQGPKLLIQFQNNGVVDDSQLPKDRFSAERLKGVDSTLKIQPAKLEDSAVYLCASSSLDRVDHGYTFGSGTRLTVV.

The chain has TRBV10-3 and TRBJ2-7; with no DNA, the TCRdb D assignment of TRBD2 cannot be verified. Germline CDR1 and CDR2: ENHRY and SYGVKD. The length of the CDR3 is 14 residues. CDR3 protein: CAISPLQGGGEQYF.